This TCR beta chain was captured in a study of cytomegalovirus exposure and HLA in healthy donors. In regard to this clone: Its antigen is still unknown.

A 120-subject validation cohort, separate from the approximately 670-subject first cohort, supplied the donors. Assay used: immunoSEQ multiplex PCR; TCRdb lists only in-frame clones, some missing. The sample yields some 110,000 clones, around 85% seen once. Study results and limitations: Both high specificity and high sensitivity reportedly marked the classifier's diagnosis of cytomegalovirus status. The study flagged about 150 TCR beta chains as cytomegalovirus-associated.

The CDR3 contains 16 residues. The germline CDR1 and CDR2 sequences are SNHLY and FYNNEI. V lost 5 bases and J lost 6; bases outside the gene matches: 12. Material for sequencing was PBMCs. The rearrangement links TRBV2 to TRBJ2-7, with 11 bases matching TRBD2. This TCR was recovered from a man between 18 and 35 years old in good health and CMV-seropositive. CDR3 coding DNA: TGTGCCAGCAGTTCCCCGCTAGCGGGGGGTGGATTCGAGCAGTACTTC. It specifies CASSSPLAGGGFEQYF.